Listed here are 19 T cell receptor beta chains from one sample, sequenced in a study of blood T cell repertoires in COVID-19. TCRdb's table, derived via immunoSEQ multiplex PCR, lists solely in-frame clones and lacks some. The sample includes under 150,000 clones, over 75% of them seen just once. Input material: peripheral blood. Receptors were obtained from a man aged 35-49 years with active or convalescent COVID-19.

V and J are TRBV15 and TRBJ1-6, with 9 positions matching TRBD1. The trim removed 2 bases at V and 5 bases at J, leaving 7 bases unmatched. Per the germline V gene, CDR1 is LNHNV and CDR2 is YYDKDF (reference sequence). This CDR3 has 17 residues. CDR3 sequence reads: CATSRKGQGPNNSPLHF. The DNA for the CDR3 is TGTGCCACCAGCAGAAAAGGACAGGGGCCAAATAATTCACCCCTCCACTTT.

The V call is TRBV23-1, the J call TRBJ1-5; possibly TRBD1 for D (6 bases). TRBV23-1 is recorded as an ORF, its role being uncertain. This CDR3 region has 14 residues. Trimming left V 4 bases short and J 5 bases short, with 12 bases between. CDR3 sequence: CASSRGRGHQPQHF. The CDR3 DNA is TGCGCCAGCAGTCGAGGCAGGGGCCATCAGCCCCAGCATTTT.

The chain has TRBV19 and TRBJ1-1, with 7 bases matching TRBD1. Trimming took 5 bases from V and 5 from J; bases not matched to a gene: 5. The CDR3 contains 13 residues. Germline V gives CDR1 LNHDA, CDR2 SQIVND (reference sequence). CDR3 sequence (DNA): TGTGCCAGTAGTCCCTGGACAGGAACTGAAGCTTTCTTT. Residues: CASSPWTGTEAFF.

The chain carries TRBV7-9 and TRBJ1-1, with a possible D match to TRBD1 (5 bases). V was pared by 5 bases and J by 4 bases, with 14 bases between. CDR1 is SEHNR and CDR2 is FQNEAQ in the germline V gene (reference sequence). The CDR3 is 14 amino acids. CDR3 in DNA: TGTGCCAGCAGCCTCTCCCGGGGGATCACTGAAGCTTTCTTT. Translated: CASSLSRGITEAFF.

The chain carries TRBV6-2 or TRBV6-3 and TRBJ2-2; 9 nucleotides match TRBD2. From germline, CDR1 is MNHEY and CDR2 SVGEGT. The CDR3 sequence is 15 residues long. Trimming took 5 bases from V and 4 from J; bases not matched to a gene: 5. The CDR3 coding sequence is TGTGCCAGCAGTGTAGCGGGGGTCTTCACCGGGGAGCTGTTTTTT. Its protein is CASSVAGVFTGELFF.

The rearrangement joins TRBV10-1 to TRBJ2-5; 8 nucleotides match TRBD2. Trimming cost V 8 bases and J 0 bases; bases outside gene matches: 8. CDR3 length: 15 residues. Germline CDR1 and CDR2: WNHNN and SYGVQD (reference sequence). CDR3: CASLGAGANQETQYF. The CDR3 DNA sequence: TGCGCCAGCCTGGGAGCGGGGGCCAACCAAGAGACCCAGTACTTC.

The CDR3, as DNA: TGTGCCAGCAGTGTTCAAGACGGGACTAGCAGCACCGGGGAGCTGTTTTTT. It encodes CASSVQDGTSSTGELFF. The chain recombines TRBV6-2 or TRBV6-3 with TRBJ2-2; 9 nucleotides align to TRBD2. The V gene end was trimmed by 5 bases and the J gene end by 4 bases; junction bases not matched to a gene: 11. Germline CDR1 reads MNHEY; CDR2 reads SVGEGT. This CDR3 comprises 17 residues.

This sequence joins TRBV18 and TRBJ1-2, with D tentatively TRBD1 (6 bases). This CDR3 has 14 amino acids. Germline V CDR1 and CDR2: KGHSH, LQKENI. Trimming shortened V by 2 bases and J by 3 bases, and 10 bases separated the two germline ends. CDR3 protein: CASSPMDSHYGYTF. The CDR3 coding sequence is TGTGCCAGCTCACCAATGGACAGCCACTATGGCTACACCTTC. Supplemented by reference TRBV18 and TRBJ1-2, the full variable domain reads NAGVMQNPRHLVRRRGQEARLRCSPMKGHSHVYWYRQLPEEGLKFMVYLQKENIIDESGMPKERFSAEFPKEGPSILRIQQVVRGDSAAYFCASSPMDSHYGYTFGSGTRLTVV.

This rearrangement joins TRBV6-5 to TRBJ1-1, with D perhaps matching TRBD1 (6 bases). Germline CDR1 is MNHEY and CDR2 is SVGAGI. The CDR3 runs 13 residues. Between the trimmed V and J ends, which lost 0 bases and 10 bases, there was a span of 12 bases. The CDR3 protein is CASSYSRRGGAFF. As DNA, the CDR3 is TGTGCCAGCAGTTACTCGAGGAGAGGGGGAGCTTTCTTT.

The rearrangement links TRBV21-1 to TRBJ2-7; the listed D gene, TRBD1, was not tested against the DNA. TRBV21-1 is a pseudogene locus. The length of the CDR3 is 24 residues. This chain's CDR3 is CASPLPGPPGMGQPSYQGVYEQYF. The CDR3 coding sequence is TGTGCCAGCCCCCTGCCGGGTCCTCCGGGCATGGGACAGCCCTCTTACCAAGGCGTTTACGAGCAGTACTTC.

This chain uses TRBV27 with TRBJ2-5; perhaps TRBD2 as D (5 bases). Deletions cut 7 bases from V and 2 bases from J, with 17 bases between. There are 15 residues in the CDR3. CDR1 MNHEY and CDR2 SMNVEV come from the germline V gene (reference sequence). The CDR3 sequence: CASIFVPGIQETQYF. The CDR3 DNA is TGTGCCAGCATCTTCGTTCCGGGAATACAAGAGACCCAGTACTTC.

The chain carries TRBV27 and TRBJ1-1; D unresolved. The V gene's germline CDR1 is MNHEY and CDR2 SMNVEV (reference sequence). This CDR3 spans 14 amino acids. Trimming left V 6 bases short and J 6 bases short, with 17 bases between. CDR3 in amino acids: CASSSSASAAEAFF. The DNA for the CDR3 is TGTGCCAGCAGCTCCAGCGCGTCAGCGGCTGAAGCTTTCTTT.

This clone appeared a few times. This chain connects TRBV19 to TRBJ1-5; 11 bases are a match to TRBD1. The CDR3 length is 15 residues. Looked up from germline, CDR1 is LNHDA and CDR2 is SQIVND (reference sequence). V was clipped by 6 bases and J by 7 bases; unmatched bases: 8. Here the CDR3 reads CASSRTGGAGQPQHF. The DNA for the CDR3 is TGTGCCAGTAGCCGGACAGGGGGCGCAGGCCAGCCCCAGCATTTT.

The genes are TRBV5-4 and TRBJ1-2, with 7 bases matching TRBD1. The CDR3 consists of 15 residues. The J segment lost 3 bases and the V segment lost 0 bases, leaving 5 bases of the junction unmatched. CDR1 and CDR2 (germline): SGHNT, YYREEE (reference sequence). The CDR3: CASSLVLGGYYGYTF. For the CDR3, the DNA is TGTGCCAGCAGCTTGGTTCTAGGGGGCTACTATGGCTACACCTTC. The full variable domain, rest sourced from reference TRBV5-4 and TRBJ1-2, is ETGVTQSPTHLIKTRGQQVTLRCSSQSGHNTVSWYQQALGQGPQFIFQYYREEENGRGNFPPRFSGLQFPNYSSELNVNALELDDSALYLCASSLVLGGYYGYTFGSGTRLTVV.

The CDR3 DNA is TGTGCCAGTAGTGGGGGCGAGCAGGGGCGGCGAAGGGAGACCCAGTACTTC. This translates into CASSGGEQGRRRETQYF. The chain is built from TRBV19 and TRBJ2-5; perhaps TRBD1 as D (6 bases). CDR3 length: 17 residues. The germline V gene has CDR1 LNHDA and CDR2 SQIVND (reference sequence). V shed 5 bases and J shed 5 bases, with 24 bases lying between them.

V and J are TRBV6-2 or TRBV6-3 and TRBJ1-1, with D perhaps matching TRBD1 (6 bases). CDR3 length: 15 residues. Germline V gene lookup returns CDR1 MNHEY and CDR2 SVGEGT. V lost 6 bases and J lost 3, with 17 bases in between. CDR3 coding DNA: TGTGCCAGCAGCCGCATACAGGGACTATACACTGAAGCTTTCTTT. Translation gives CASSRIQGLYTEAFF.

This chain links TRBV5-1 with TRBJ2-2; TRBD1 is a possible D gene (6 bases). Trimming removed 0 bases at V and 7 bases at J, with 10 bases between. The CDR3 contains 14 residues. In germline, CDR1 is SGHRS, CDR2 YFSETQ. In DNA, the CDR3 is TGCGCCAGCAGCTTGGACAGGGTATTCGGGGAGCTGTTTTTT. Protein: CASSLDRVFGELFF.

CDR3 amino acids: CASRRTSGMTDTQYF. DNA of the CDR3: TGTGCCAGCAGGAGGACTAGCGGGATGACAGATACGCAGTATTTT. The V gene is TRBV6-4, the J gene TRBJ2-3; TRBD2 matches 12 bases. Germline V gives CDR1 MRHNA, CDR2 SNTAGT. The J segment lost 3 bases and the V segment lost 6 bases, leaving 4 bases of the junction unmatched. This CDR3 is 15 amino acids long.

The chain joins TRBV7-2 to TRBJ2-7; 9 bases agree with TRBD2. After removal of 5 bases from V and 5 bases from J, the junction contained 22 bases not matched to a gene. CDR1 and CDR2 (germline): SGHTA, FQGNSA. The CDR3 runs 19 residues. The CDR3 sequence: CASSTRVSTGASGEHEQYF. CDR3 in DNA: TGTGCCAGCAGCACTAGGGTGAGCACCGGGGCTAGCGGGGAACACGAGCAGTACTTC.